This T cell receptor (beta chain) was identified in a study of radiotherapy plus CTLA-4 blockade in lung cancer. Overall study: Objective response rate was over 15%; disease control rate, 25% to 35%.

The CDR3 length is 15 residues. Germline V gives CDR1 SGDLS, CDR2 YYNGEE. V gave up 5 bases and J gave up 0 bases, with 14 bases separating them. Turning to this clone: Its target is unknown. Other DNA sequences in this sample translate to the same CDR3.

Findings and caveats of the study: Once radiotherapy plus ipilimumab had been given, TCR clones derived from tumor expanded in blood.

The protocol was immunoSEQ multiplex PCR, while the TCRdb copy is restricted to in-frame clones and leaves out a portion. The data contain approximately 80,000 clones, around 74% of them singletons. The sequences come from peripheral blood, collected from a patient treated with radiotherapy plus ipilimumab. The V and J genes are TRBV9 and TRBJ1-2, with D hard to call. The TCR originated in a human donor with non-small cell lung cancer whose response to radiotherapy plus ipilimumab could not be evaluated. The CDR3 loop reads CASSAQTGANYGYTF. In DNA form, the CDR3 reads TGTGCCAGCAGTGCCCAAACCGGGGCTAACTATGGCTACACCTTC.